The 28 T cell receptor beta chains below all came from one sample that was sequenced in a study of shared clonotypes between healthy human individuals. The naive CD8 subset, CD45RO-negative cells positively selected for CCR7, excluded terminally differentiated effector memory CD45RA+ cells. Clones were read by immunoSEQ multiplex PCR, and TCRdb kept only the in-frame ones, dropping some. The sample records 2 million or so clones, approximately 94% being singletons. Sequenced material: naive CD8+ T cells sorted from blood. These receptors all stem from a man aged 18 to 29 in good health.

The chain couples TRBV6-5 to TRBJ1-4; D might be TRBD1 (5 bases). The CDR3 is 15 residues long. The germline V gene encodes CDR1 MNHEY and CDR2 SVGAGI. V was clipped by 2 bases and J by 7 bases, with 14 bases between them. The CDR3 protein is CASSYGGDSGEKLFF. CDR3 coding DNA: TGTGCCAGCAGTTACGGGGGGGATTCTGGTGAAAAACTGTTTTTT.

The rearrangement uses TRBV10-3 and TRBJ2-3, with 12 bases matching TRBD2. Germline lookup yields CDR1 ENHRY and CDR2 SYGVKD. The CDR3 consists of 17 residues. Losses at the gene ends were 0 bases for V and 1 base for J; bases not matched to a gene: 2. The CDR3 DNA follows: TGTGCCATCAGTGAGTCTGCTAGCGGGAGGGGCACAGATACGCAGTATTTT. Translated: CAISESASGRGTDTQYF.

The sample holds one count of this clone. V and J are TRBV19 and TRBJ2-3; D remains unclear. Trimming took off 3 bases at V and 8 bases at J, with 12 bases between the two ends. The germline V gene encodes CDR1 LNHDA and CDR2 SQIVND (reference sequence). The CDR3 has 13 amino acids. The CDR3 sequence is CASSIDAETTQYF. Here the CDR3 DNA reads TGTGCCAGTAGTATCGATGCTGAAACTACGCAGTATTTT.

The genes are TRBV7-6 and TRBJ1-1; D is perhaps TRBD1 (5 bases). V lost 3 bases and J 5 bases, leaving 10 bases between the germline ends. The CDR3 is made up of 13 amino acids. The V gene's germline CDR1 is SGHVS and CDR2 FNYEAQ. The CDR3: CASSLGTLTEAFF. The CDR3, as DNA: TGTGCCAGCAGCTTGGGGACTCTAACTGAAGCTTTCTTT.

The chain is built from TRBV6-6 and TRBJ1-5, with D maybe TRBD1 (6 bases). V dropped 7 bases and J dropped 6 bases, with 13 bases sitting between them. CDR1 and CDR2 from the germline V gene are MNHNY and SVGAGI (reference sequence). The CDR3 runs to 13 residues. CDR3 residues: CASIGQGSQPQHF. In DNA, the CDR3 is TGTGCCAGCATCGGGCAGGGGAGTCAGCCCCAGCATTTT.

The chain recombines TRBV25-1 with TRBJ2-1; D unresolved. The CDR3 covers 15 residues. CDR1 and CDR2 (germline): MGHDK, SYGVNS. The germline V and J ends were trimmed by 4 bases and 0 bases, with 10 bases remaining between them. This CDR3 reads CASSGPYRSYNEQFF. The CDR3 DNA sequence: TGTGCCAGCAGTGGCCCTTACCGCTCCTACAATGAGCAGTTCTTC.

The rearrangement joins TRBV4-1 to TRBJ2-7, with D possibly TRBD1 on 6 matching bases. Trimming took 2 bases from V and 2 from J, leaving 13 bases between them. The germline CDR1 and CDR2 sequences are MGHRA and YSYEKL. This CDR3 has 15 residues. CDR3 DNA sequence: TGCGCCAGCAGCCAAACAGGGCAGTTAACCTACGAGCAGTACTTC. Protein sequence: CASSQTGQLTYEQYF.

The chain uses TRBV6-5 and TRBJ2-3; D is tentatively TRBD1 or TRBD2 (6 bases each). The V gene's germline CDR1 is MNHEY and CDR2 SVGAGI. The CDR3 sequence is 14 residues long. V dropped 4 bases and J dropped 0 bases, with 8 bases sitting between them. This CDR3 reads CASSWGASTDTQYF. CDR3 coding DNA: TGTGCCAGCAGTTGGGGGGCTAGCACAGATACGCAGTATTTT.

Points on this clone: At one boundary the junction diverges from the germline segment, which might be a read error. The chain joins TRBV7-7 to TRBJ2-1, with 9 positions matching TRBD1. The CDR3 covers 14 residues. CDR1 and CDR2 from the germline V gene are SSHAT and FNYEAQ (reference sequence). The CDR3 protein is CASSLGTGLNEQFF. The CDR3 DNA follows: TGTGCTAGCAGCTTAGGGACAGGGCTAAATGAGCAGTTCTTC.

This chain links TRBV11-2 with TRBJ2-1; D unresolved. Per the germline V gene, CDR1 is SGHAT and CDR2 is FQNNGV. Between the trimmed V and J ends, which lost 1 base and 8 bases, there was a span of 18 bases. This CDR3 is built from 16 residues. In DNA form, the CDR3 reads TGTGCCAGCAGCTTAGGACCCATTCCCCGACAATATGAGCAGTTCTTC. Translating it yields CASSLGPIPRQYEQFF. Drawing the rest from reference TRBV11-2 and TRBJ2-1, the complete variable domain is EAGVAQSPRYKIIEKRQSVAFWCNPISGHATLYWYQQILGQGPKLLIQFQNNGVVDDSQLPKDRFSAERLKGVDSTLKIQPAKLEDSAVYLCASSLGPIPRQYEQFFGPGTRLTVL.

This clone has just one count. The chain's CDR3 is CASSVATSANLDTDTQYF. The CDR3 nucleotides are TGTGCCAGCAGCGTAGCTACTAGCGCCAACCTCGACACAGATACGCAGTATTTT. The chain uses TRBV9 and TRBJ2-3; TRBD2 matches at 7 bases. The CDR3 runs to 18 residues. Germline loops: CDR1 SGDLS, CDR2 YYNGEE. The V gene end was trimmed by 0 bases and the J gene end by 2 bases; junction bases not matched to a gene: 12.

The chain couples TRBV19 to TRBJ2-2; tentatively, D is TRBD1 (7 bases). CDR1 is LNHDA, CDR2 SQIVND, per germline (reference sequence). The CDR3 loop spans 15 amino acids. Trimming took 2 bases from V and 6 from J, leaving 13 bases between them. As DNA, the CDR3 is TGTGCCAGTAGTATACCCCCAGGGGGGCCCGGGGAGCTGTTTTTT. This sequence encodes CASSIPPGGPGELFF.

Concerning this clone itself: Other DNA sequences in the same sample also yield this CDR3. The chain employs TRBV9 and TRBJ2-7, with D uncertain. This CDR3 comprises 15 residues. The germline CDR1 and CDR2 sequences are SGDLS and YYNGEE. V was pared by 0 bases and J by 0 bases, with 10 bases between. The CDR3 coding sequence is TGTGCCAGCAGCGTAGGGGCCGAAAGCTCCTACGAGCAGTACTTC. Protein sequence: CASSVGAESSYEQYF.

As regards this clone: The sample contains more than one DNA sequence encoding this CDR3. V gene TRBV9 combines with J gene TRBJ2-2; D is unresolved. The CDR3 loop spans 14 amino acids. Trimming stripped 2 bases from V and 1 base from J, with 6 bases between. The germline CDR1 and CDR2 sequences are SGDLS and YYNGEE. CDR3 nucleotides: TGTGCCAGCAGCGTTGGAGTGAACACCGGGGAGCTGTTTTTT. Encoded protein: CASSVGVNTGELFF.

V usage is TRBV27 and J usage is TRBJ1-1; possibly TRBD1 for D (5 bases). CDR3 length equals 14 residues. With 6 bases removed from V and 4 bases from J, the gap between germline ends came to 15 bases. CDR1 is MNHEY and CDR2 is SMNVEV in the germline V gene (reference sequence). Here the CDR3 DNA reads TGTGCCAGCAGCGCAGGGATCACGAGCACTGAAGCTTTCTTT. Protein: CASSAGITSTEAFF.

The chain joins TRBV28 to TRBJ1-3; a possible D gene is TRBD1 (5 bases). CDR1 is MDHEN, CDR2 SYDVKM, per germline. This CDR3 has 15 amino acids. Trimming removed 6 bases from V and 0 bases from J, with 12 bases in between. DNA of the CDR3: TGTGCCAGCAGCCTCCTGGGACTCTCTGGAAACACCATATATTTT. Translating it yields CASSLLGLSGNTIYF.

This clone was seen a handful of times. This same CDR3 is encoded by further DNA sequences in the sample. This chain links TRBV11-2 with TRBJ2-7, with no clear D. The germline V gene encodes CDR1 SGHAT and CDR2 FQNNGV. Trimming left V 0 bases short and J 2 bases short, with 5 bases between. The CDR3 has 13 amino acids. CDR3 nucleotide sequence: TGTGCCAGCAGCTTAGATCCCCCCTACGAGCAGTACTTC. Translating it yields CASSLDPPYEQYF. Drawing the rest from reference TRBV11-2 and TRBJ2-7, the complete variable domain is EAGVAQSPRYKIIEKRQSVAFWCNPISGHATLYWYQQILGQGPKLLIQFQNNGVVDDSQLPKDRFSAERLKGVDSTLKIQPAKLEDSAVYLCASSLDPPYEQYFGPGTRLTVT.

The gene calls are TRBV7-3 and TRBJ2-2; 8 bases fit TRBD2. Germline CDR1 SGHTA, CDR2 FQGTGA. V dropped 0 bases and J dropped 1; count of bases not matched to a gene: 7. The CDR3 consists of 18 residues. CDR3 region: CASSLTSVAGLNTGELFF. CDR3 sequence (DNA): TGTGCCAGCAGCTTAACGTCGGTAGCGGGACTGAACACCGGGGAGCTGTTTTTT.

J is TRBJ1-5 and V is TRBV4-1; perhaps TRBD1 as D (5 bases). The CDR3 has 15 residues. Trimming cost V 1 base and J 2 bases, with 9 bases left between them. Germline lookup yields CDR1 MGHRA and CDR2 YSYEKL. CDR3 region: CASSQAGLGNQPQHF. The CDR3 DNA is TGCGCCAGCAGCCAAGCGGGGCTTGGCAATCAGCCCCAGCATTTT.

V and J are TRBV6-5 and TRBJ2-7; the match to TRBD2 covers 8 bases. In germline, CDR1 is MNHEY, CDR2 SVGAGI. This CDR3 contains 13 residues. V trimming: 10 bases; J trimming: 5 bases; junction bases outside the gene matches: 10. The CDR3 loop is CATTVGGGNEQYF. The CDR3 coding sequence is TGTGCCACCACAGTAGGCGGGGGGAACGAGCAGTACTTC.

A word on this clone: This specimen includes other DNA sequences encoding the same CDR3. V and J are TRBV27 and TRBJ2-1, with D perhaps TRBD2 (5 bases). The germline V and J ends were trimmed by 3 bases and 3 bases, with 9 bases remaining between them. The CDR3 totals 14 residues. Germline CDR1 reads MNHEY; CDR2 reads SMNVEV (reference sequence). The CDR3 nucleotides read TGTGCCAGCAGTTTTGGCGGGTTCTACAATGAGCAGTTCTTC. Amino acids: CASSFGGFYNEQFF.

The chain has TRBV19 and TRBJ1-2, with no clear D. Germline loops: CDR1 LNHDA, CDR2 SQIVND (reference sequence). The CDR3 has 15 amino acids. Trimming shortened V by 0 bases and J by 5 bases, and 13 bases separated the two germline ends. In nucleotides, the CDR3 is TGTGCCAGTAGTATAGATCTGCAGTCGGCTTATGGCTACACCTTC. This gives the protein CASSIDLQSAYGYTF.

This chain links TRBV6-6 with TRBJ2-4, with a weak D call TRBD2 (5 bases). The V end lost 7 bases, the J end lost 1 base, and 11 bases lay between the germline ends. Germline CDR1 is MNHNY and CDR2 is SVGAGI (reference sequence). This CDR3 contains 14 residues. The CDR3 sequence: CASNGPGAKNIQYF. The CDR3 DNA reads TGTGCCAGCAACGGCCCGGGGGCCAAAAACATTCAGTACTTC.

V usage is TRBV27 and J usage is TRBJ1-4, with D uncertain. The CDR3 spans 13 residues. V dropped 1 base and J dropped 5 bases, with 5 bases sitting between them. Germline V gene lookup returns CDR1 MNHEY and CDR2 SMNVEV (reference sequence). CDR3 sequence: CASSLWANEKLFF. For the CDR3, the DNA is TGTGCCAGCAGTTTATGGGCAAATGAAAAACTGTTTTTT.

The chain combines TRBV7-2 with TRBJ1-1; D is uncertain. V dropped 5 bases and J dropped 8 bases, with 15 bases sitting between them. Germline V gene sequence: CDR1 SGHTA, CDR2 FQGNSA. This CDR3 contains 13 residues. The CDR3 nucleotides are TGTGCCAGCAGCCCGATTCGTCAGGAAGAAGCTTTCTTT. Residues: CASSPIRQEEAFF.

The chain employs TRBV7-2 and TRBJ2-3; no clear D. CDR1 is SGHTA, CDR2 FQGNSA, per germline. The germline V and J ends were trimmed by 3 bases and 3 bases, with 10 bases remaining between them. The CDR3 is 14 amino acids. The CDR3 nucleotides are TGTGCCAGCAGCTTGACCCTAGAGACAGATACGCAGTATTTT. As protein: CASSLTLETDTQYF.

This chain links TRBV28 with TRBJ2-5; D gene unclear. Per germline, CDR1 MDHEN and CDR2 SYDVKM. This CDR3 spans 14 amino acids. V was shortened by 3 bases and J by 6 bases, with 14 bases between the two germline ends. For the CDR3, the DNA is TGTGCCAGCAGTTTTGGGTCGGGTACGCAGACCCAGTACTTC. It is translated as CASSFGSGTQTQYF.

The genes are TRBV15 and TRBJ2-2; the D gene is possibly TRBD1 (6 bases). CDR1 is LNHNV, CDR2 YYDKDF, per germline (reference sequence). The CDR3 runs to 16 residues. V shed 0 bases and J shed 8 bases, with 16 bases lying between them. The DNA for the CDR3 is TGTGCCACCAGCAGAGATACACAGGGACCAACGGGGGAGCTGTTTTTT. Encoded protein: CATSRDTQGPTGELFF.